This T cell receptor (beta chain) was observed in a study of blood T cells in healthy people across ages. Next came a second PCR, run for roughly 6 to 11 cycles, which used a sample-barcoded 5' primer along with a J-beta primer mix. TCRdb used MiXCR to reprocess the 5' RACE reads, holding one entry per CDR3 protein. Counted here are 600,000 to 650,000 distinct CDR3 sequences, 58% occurring once; the ten biggest clones make up roughly 34%. Germline V lookup: CDR1 MGHDK, CDR2 SYGVNS. The V and J ends lost 4 bases and 4 bases respectively, with 10 bases between them. This CDR3 is 13 amino acids long. The V call is TRBV25-1, the J call TRBJ1-2; D is undetermined. The receptor comes from a man between 60 and 75 years old in good health. Sequenced sample: blood. The CDR3 sequence is CASSGQEIYGYTF. CDR3 nucleotides: TGTGCCAGCAGTGGGCAGGAGATCTATGGCTACACCTTC.